Below are 24 T cell receptor beta chains sequenced from a single sample in a study of vaccination effects on CD4 cells after COVID-19. These TCRs' antigens remain unknown. Sequencing followed a ViraFEST assay step that expanded antigen-specific CD4+ T cells with viral peptide pools. Once cultured for more than nine days, the cells underwent separation to obtain CD4+ T cells. Two doses of BNT162b2 or mRNA-1273 vaccine were administered to participants. Sequencing used immunoSEQ multiplex PCR; TCRdb keeps in-frame clones, though not all of them. Among under 35,000 clones, 55% to 85% were seen once, and the ten largest hold around 9%. The sample in question was CD4+ T cells from PBMCs cultured with HCoV-NL63 spike peptides, obtained after COVID-19 vaccination. The receptors derive from a human donor who received a COVID-19 vaccine.

The rearrangement uses TRBV2 and TRBJ1-1; D not resolved. Germline CDR1 reads SNHLY; CDR2 reads FYNNEI. This CDR3 has 13 residues. The V gene lost 6 bases and the J gene lost 0 bases, with 8 bases spanning the gap. This chain's CDR3 is CASRGEMNTEAFF. For the CDR3, the DNA is TGTGCCAGCAGGGGAGAAATGAACACTGAAGCTTTCTTT.

This chain links TRBV5-1 with TRBJ2-5; 7 bases are a match to TRBD2. The CDR3 totals 14 residues. Unmatched junction bases numbered 3, after V lost 1 base and J lost 3 bases. CDR1 and CDR2 from the germline V gene are SGHRS and YFSETQ. The CDR3 bases are TGCGCCAGCAGCTTGAATGGGGGGGAAGAGACCCAGTACTTC. This codes for CASSLNGGEETQYF.

This clone showed up just a few times. This sequence joins TRBV18 and TRBJ2-1; D might be TRBD2 (6 bases). The germline V and J ends were trimmed by 2 bases and 0 bases, with 8 bases remaining between them. CDR3 length: 15 amino acids. From germline, CDR1 is KGHSH and CDR2 LQKENI. The CDR3 DNA sequence: TGTGCCAGCTCACCAGGGAGGAGCTCCTACAATGAGCAGTTCTTC. It encodes CASSPGRSSYNEQFF.

The DNA of the CDR3 is TGTGCCTGGACCAAAAAAGGACAGGGGAACACTGAAGCTTTCTTT. This sequence encodes CAWTKKGQGNTEAFF. The chain carries TRBV30 and TRBJ1-1; TRBD1 matches at 8 bases. This CDR3 is 15 amino acids long. Trimming took 4 bases from V and 1 from J; bases not matched to a gene: 8. Per the germline V gene, CDR1 is GTSNPN and CDR2 is SVGIG (reference sequence).

CDR3 DNA: TGTGCCAGCACTCGGGGAAACGAGCAGTACTTC. It yields the protein CASTRGNEQYF. The rearrangement uses TRBV6-5 and TRBJ2-7; weak D call: TRBD2 (5 bases). Between the trimmed V and J ends, which lost 7 bases and 5 bases, there was a span of 9 bases. CDR3 size: 11 residues. Germline V CDR1 and CDR2: MNHEY, SVGAGI.

This clone has more than one count but fewer than ten. This chain uses TRBV11-3 with TRBJ2-5; tentatively, D is TRBD1 (6 bases). V was pared by 5 bases and J by 1 base, with 11 bases between. From germline, CDR1 is SGHNT and CDR2 YENEEA. The CDR3 runs 14 residues. This CDR3 reads CASSLDRFQETQYF. CDR3 DNA: TGTGCCAGCAGCCTTGACAGGTTCCAAGAGACCCAGTACTTC.

This sequence joins TRBV30 and TRBJ1-5; D possibly corresponds to TRBD1 (5 bases). The germline V gene encodes CDR1 GTSNPN and CDR2 SVGIG (reference sequence). This CDR3 is built from 13 residues. V was clipped by 8 bases and J by 4 bases, with 15 bases between them. In DNA, the CDR3 is TGTGCCGTCACGTTGGGGGGGAATCAGCCCCAGCATTTT. Translating gives CAVTLGGNQPQHF.

V gene TRBV18 combines with J gene TRBJ2-7, with TRBD1 as a possible D gene (6 bases). V was clipped by 2 bases and J by 6 bases, with 17 bases between them. Germline CDR1 reads KGHSH; CDR2 reads LQKENI. This CDR3 is 15 amino acids long. The CDR3 nucleotides read TGTGCCAGCTCACCAAGGAGCCAGGGGAGCACCGAGCAGTACTTC. It specifies CASSPRSQGSTEQYF. The full variable domain, in which reference TRBV18 and TRBJ2-7 provide the parts outside the CDR3, is NAGVMQNPRHLVRRRGQEARLRCSPMKGHSHVYWYRQLPEEGLKFMVYLQKENIIDESGMPKERFSAEFPKEGPSILRIQQVVRGDSAAYFCASSPRSQGSTEQYFGPGTRLTVT.

The J gene is TRBJ1-2, the V gene TRBV27; 7 bases are shared with TRBD1. This CDR3 is 16 amino acids long. Germline values: CDR1 MNHEY, CDR2 SMNVEV (reference sequence). J was trimmed by 8 bases and V by 5 bases; bases with no gene match: 17. The CDR3 here is CASSPTGLEGARGYTF. The CDR3 DNA sequence: TGTGCCAGCAGTCCCACGGGGTTGGAGGGGGCTCGCGGCTACACCTTC.

This clone was counted only a few times. This sequence joins TRBV10-2 and TRBJ1-2, with D unresolved. This CDR3 has 12 amino acids. Trimming took 6 bases from V and 4 from J, leaving 9 bases between them. Germline-derived CDR1 and CDR2 are WSHSY and SAAADI. The CDR3 sequence: CASRTDSYGYTF. DNA for the CDR3: TGCGCCAGCAGGACGGATTCCTATGGCTACACCTTC.

This clone was seen only a few times. The V call is TRBV5-1, the J call TRBJ2-7; 9 bases are a match to TRBD2. The V gene's germline CDR1 is SGHRS and CDR2 YFSETQ. With V trimmed by 1 base and J by 2 bases, 4 bases remained unmatched. The CDR3 sequence is 15 residues long. CDR3 loop: CASSLNSGGTYEQYF. As DNA, the CDR3 is TGCGCCAGCAGCTTGAATAGCGGGGGTACCTACGAGCAGTACTTC.

This chain joins TRBV5-4 and TRBJ1-1; D ambiguous. The CDR3 length is 14 residues. Trimming took 0 bases from V and 6 from J, leaving 12 bases between them. Germline V gene lookup returns CDR1 SGHNT and CDR2 YYREEE (reference sequence). The CDR3, as DNA: TGTGCCAGCAGCTTGGAGCTGGCCAAGGCTGAAGCTTTCTTT. Amino acid sequence: CASSLELAKAEAFF.

The table lists this clone with a count of one. The genes are TRBV6-1 and TRBJ1-6; D is perhaps TRBD1 (6 bases). Per germline, CDR1 MNHNS and CDR2 SASEGT. This CDR3 spans 15 amino acids. V dropped 8 bases and J dropped 9 bases, with 20 bases sitting between them. CDR3 nucleotide sequence: TGTGCCAGCCTAAAAGAATGGGGGGCTGGTTCACCCCTCCACTTT. This encodes CASLKEWGAGSPLHF.

This chain joins TRBV6-6 and TRBJ1-1, with TRBD1 matching over 11 bases. Trimming cost V 5 bases and J 11 bases; bases outside gene matches: 10. Germline V gene lookup returns CDR1 MNHNY and CDR2 SVGAGI (reference sequence). The CDR3 is made up of 14 amino acids. The CDR3 protein is CASSGQGAAGAAFF. Here the CDR3 DNA reads TGTGCCAGCAGTGGACAGGGGGCAGCCGGTGCGGCTTTCTTT.

This chain uses TRBV6-5 with TRBJ1-5; tentatively, D is TRBD1 (5 bases). V lost 5 bases and J lost 5, with 10 bases in between. Germline V CDR1 and CDR2: MNHEY, SVGAGI. The CDR3 loop spans 13 amino acids. CDR3 residues: CASSPQAHQPQHF. CDR3 bases: TGTGCCAGCAGTCCACAGGCTCATCAGCCCCAGCATTTT.

This sequence joins TRBV25-1 and TRBJ2-5, with 7 positions matching TRBD1. Looked up from germline, CDR1 is MGHDK and CDR2 is SYGVNS. With 2 bases clipped from V and 1 base from J, the junction kept 4 bases outside the gene matches. There are 15 residues in the CDR3. CDR3 protein: CASSEDGQAQETQYF. Written as DNA, the CDR3 is TGTGCCAGCAGTGAAGACGGACAGGCCCAAGAGACCCAGTACTTC.

The chain recombines TRBV18 with TRBJ2-7, with 7 nucleotides matching TRBD1. V shed 6 bases, J shed 0 bases, and the junction held 17 bases outside the gene matches. The V gene's germline CDR1 is KGHSH and CDR2 LQKENI. The CDR3 is 18 residues long. CDR3 nucleotide sequence: TGTGCCAGCTCCCGCGGACAGGCCTATTCGGTTATCTCCTACGAGCAGTACTTC. Translation: CASSRGQAYSVISYEQYF.

The genes are TRBV30 and TRBJ1-2; D remains unclear. Looked up from germline, CDR1 is GTSNPN and CDR2 is SVGIG (reference sequence). This CDR3 is built from 11 residues. V was cut by 2 bases and J by 4 bases, with 5 bases left in between. CDR3 in amino acids: CAWSLRYGYTF. In DNA, the CDR3 is TGTGCCTGGAGTTTACGCTATGGCTACACCTTC. The whole variable domain, remainder taken from reference TRBV30 and TRBJ1-2, is SQTIHQWPATLVQPVGSPLSLECTVEGTSNPNLYWYRQAAGRGLQLLFYSVGIGQISSEVPQNLSASRPQDRQFILSSKKLLLSDSGFYLCAWSLRYGYTFGSGTRLTVV.

V gene TRBV6-5 combines with J gene TRBJ2-3; 8 nucleotides line up with TRBD2. Per germline, CDR1 MNHEY and CDR2 SVGAGI. Germline trimming cut 2 bases from V and 3 bases from J; bases unmatched to any gene: 7. The CDR3 is made up of 16 amino acids. CDR3 bases: TGTGCCAGCAGTTACGGAGCGGGAGCTCTGACAGATACGCAGTATTTT. Translated: CASSYGAGALTDTQYF.

The J gene is TRBJ2-2, the V gene TRBV19, with D possibly TRBD1 on 5 matching bases. The CDR3 sequence is 13 residues long. Between the trimmed V and J ends, which lost 9 bases and 5 bases, there was a span of 13 bases. CDR1 is LNHDA, CDR2 SQIVND, per germline (reference sequence). The CDR3 bases are TGTGCCAGCATGTTCAGGGTGACCGGGGAGCTGTTTTTT. Translating gives CASMFRVTGELFF.

The chain couples TRBV11-1 to TRBJ2-7, with D possibly being TRBD2 (6 bases). CDR1 and CDR2 (germline): SGHAT, FQDESV (reference sequence). This CDR3 region has 15 residues. V gave up 6 bases and J gave up 2 bases, with 17 bases separating them. Written as DNA, the CDR3 is TGTGCCAGCAGTTTTAGACGGGGGTTCACCTACGAGCAGTACTTC. Amino acid sequence: CASSFRRGFTYEQYF.

This clone was counted between two and nine times. The chain carries TRBV3-1 (or the pseudogene TRBV3-2) and TRBJ1-6; D remains unclear. The germline V and J ends were trimmed by 4 bases and 5 bases, with 15 bases remaining between them. The CDR3 has 16 amino acids. CDR1 is LGHDT, CDR2 YNNKEL, per germline (reference sequence). The CDR3 sequence is CASSPREGRNNSPLHF. In DNA, the CDR3 is TGTGCCAGCAGCCCGCGTGAGGGTCGCAATAATTCACCCCTCCACTTT.

This chain uses TRBV10-2 with TRBJ1-5; a weak D match, TRBD1 (5 bases). Trimming stripped 8 bases from V and 7 bases from J, with 15 bases between. Germline CDR1 is WSHSY and CDR2 is SAAADI. The CDR3 loop spans 13 amino acids. CDR3 DNA: TGCGCCAGCTCCCTTGAACGGGGCCAGCCCCAGCATTTT. Residues: CASSLERGQPQHF.

The J gene is TRBJ2-7, the V gene TRBV3-1 (or the pseudogene TRBV3-2), with D uncertain. Germline V gene data show CDR1 as LGHDT and CDR2 as YNNKEL (reference sequence). The V and J ends lost 2 bases and 4 bases respectively, with 6 bases between them. This CDR3 is built from 12 residues. CDR3 in amino acids: CASSQLPYEQYF. CDR3 in DNA: TGTGCCAGCAGCCAACTTCCTTACGAGCAGTACTTC.